This T cell receptor beta chain appears in the sequencing data of a study of blood T cell repertoires in COVID-19. Between the trimmed V and J ends, which lost 4 bases and 0 bases, there was a span of 10 bases. CDR1 is MDHEN, CDR2 SYDVKM, per germline. The CDR3 covers 15 residues. Study members were between about 18 and 95 years old and lived in 24 US regions. Up to 2 weeks before entering the study, exposed participants had met a COVID-19 case. Some clones are missing from TCRdb's copy, which holds only in-frame ones; the method was immunoSEQ multiplex PCR. This sample has approximately 310,000 clones, with 85% found just once. This clone was counted a single time.

The sample taken for sequencing was PBMCs or T cells enriched from blood (not recorded which). The clonotype comes from a woman in her twenties or thirties who had been exposed to COVID-19. This sequence joins TRBV28 and TRBJ2-4; a possible D gene is TRBD1 (5 bases). CDR3 residues: CASSSTALAKNIQYF. DNA for the CDR3: TGTGCCAGCAGTTCGACAGCTTTAGCCAAAAACATTCAGTACTTC.